This T cell receptor (beta chain) was captured by sequencing in a study of T cell repertoires in cytomegalovirus infection. Overall study context: The public TCR beta signatures pointed to both CMV infection and matching HLA type.

The germline CDR1 and CDR2 sequences are KGHDR and SFDVKD. CDR3 size: 16 residues. Trimming at V came to 3 bases and at J to 6 bases, leaving 9 bases not matched to a gene. From the reads, TCRdb called clonotypes with MiXCR, one entry per CDR3 protein. The profile shows roughly 720,000 distinct CDR3 sequences, roughly 35% of them singletons. Whole-study results and caveats: CMV-specific HLA-C-restricted TCR beta clonotypes dominated the ex vivo response.

This clonotype was picked up one time. Its antigen is still unknown. The receptor was isolated from a human donor in good health (CMV status not recorded). Some clones in this sample may be carry-over from other donors' samples. The chain couples TRBV24-1 to TRBJ1-5; 8 bases fit TRBD1. The sample taken for sequencing was PBMCs. This CDR3 reads CATSDATGVGGQPQHF. The CDR3 DNA reads as TGTGCCACCAGTGATGCGACAGGGGTCGGGGGTCAGCCCCAGCATTTT.